Presented here are 14 T cell receptor beta chains from one specimen sequenced in a study of control samples from healthy donors and cancer patients. Repertoires were generated with immunoSEQ multiplex PCR, while TCRdb's copy carries only in-frame clones and drops some. In the table there are about 100,000 clones, 80% to 90% of which are singletons. Sequenced input: blood. The receptors originated from a man aged 30-40 years in good health.

The V and J genes are TRBV28 and TRBJ1-2, with D perhaps TRBD1 (5 bases). This CDR3 contains 15 residues. Trimming took 1 base from V and 8 from J, leaving 17 bases between them. Germline V gives CDR1 MDHEN, CDR2 SYDVKM. The DNA for the CDR3 is TGTGCCAGCAGTTTATCTTTAATTGGGCAGGGCGGCTACACCTTC. Its protein product is CASSLSLIGQGGYTF.

J is TRBJ2-3 and V is TRBV5-1; perhaps D is TRBD1 or TRBD2 (7 bases each). CDR3 length: 16 amino acids. Per the germline V gene, CDR1 is SGHRS and CDR2 is YFSETQ. Trimming took 4 bases from V and 2 from J, leaving 17 bases between them. CDR3: CASSRGGGGFTDTQYF. In DNA, the CDR3 is TGCGCCAGCAGCAGGGGAGGGGGCGGATTCACAGATACGCAGTATTTT.

A single count supports this clone. The chain employs TRBV19 and TRBJ1-5; D is undetermined. The CDR3 is made up of 14 amino acids. Per germline, CDR1 LNHDA and CDR2 SQIVND (reference sequence). V lost 6 bases and J lost 1, with 10 bases in between. DNA for the CDR3: TGTGCCAGTAGGAAGGGAATAAGCAATCAGCCCCAGCATTTT. Residues: CASRKGISNQPQHF.

This chain uses TRBV11-3 with TRBJ2-5, with 7 bases identical to TRBD2. CDR1 is SGHNT and CDR2 is YENEEA in the germline V gene. The CDR3 contains 14 residues. With 5 bases clipped from V and 3 bases from J, the junction kept 6 bases outside the gene matches. The CDR3 loop reads CASSRGVAEETQYF. The CDR3 nucleotides are TGTGCCAGCAGCCGGGGGGTAGCGGAAGAGACCCAGTACTTC.

This rearrangement joins TRBV5-6 to TRBJ1-2; D remains unclear. Trimming pared 2 bases from V and 2 bases from J, leaving 7 bases between. This CDR3 has 13 residues. The germline V gene encodes CDR1 SGHDT and CDR2 YYEEEE. CDR3 DNA: TGTGCCAGCAGCTTCTTCTTAAACTATGGCTACACCTTC. This sequence encodes CASSFFLNYGYTF. Full variable domain (missing parts from reference TRBV5-6 and TRBJ1-2): DAGVTQSPTHLIKTRGQQVTLRCSPKSGHDTVSWYQQALGQGPQFIFQYYEEEERQRGNFPDRFSGHQFPNYSSELNVNALLLGDSALYLCASSFFLNYGYTFGSGTRLTVV.

V usage is TRBV7-2 and J usage is TRBJ2-1; 8 nucleotides align to TRBD2. The CDR3 consists of 15 residues. Unmatched junction bases numbered 7, after V lost 5 bases and J lost 4 bases. CDR1 and CDR2 from the germline V gene are SGHTA and FQGNSA. The CDR3 DNA reads TGTGCCAGCAGCGTTCTGGCGGGGGGTTACAATGAGCAGTTCTTC. Translating gives CASSVLAGGYNEQFF.

This clone was recorded once. The V call is TRBV18, the J call TRBJ2-6, with unresolved D. The CDR3 has 17 residues. Germline CDR1 KGHSH, CDR2 LQKENI. The ends were cut back, 3 bases at V and 4 bases at J, with 16 bases in the middle. This CDR3 is CASSPTLGYGGANVLTF. The CDR3, as DNA: TGTGCCAGCTCACCTACTTTGGGGTACGGGGGGGCCAACGTCCTGACTTTC. Filled out from reference TRBV18 and TRBJ2-6, the complete variable domain reads NAGVMQNPRHLVRRRGQEARLRCSPMKGHSHVYWYRQLPEEGLKFMVYLQKENIIDESGMPKERFSAEFPKEGPSILRIQQVVRGDSAAYFCASSPTLGYGGANVLTFGAGSRLTVL.

The chain links TRBV5-4 to TRBJ2-2; TRBD2 matches 10 bases. Germline V gives CDR1 SGHNT, CDR2 YYREEE (reference sequence). The CDR3 is made up of 16 amino acids. V was pared by 4 bases and J by 1 base, with 4 bases of the junction left unmatched. CDR3 residues: CASSLSGRGNTGELFF. As DNA, the CDR3 is TGTGCCAGCAGCCTGAGCGGGAGGGGGAACACCGGGGAGCTGTTTTTT.

The rearrangement uses TRBV7-2 and TRBJ2-3; 15 nucleotides match TRBD2. CDR3 length equals 17 residues. Trimming cost V 5 bases and J 6 bases; bases outside gene matches: 9. Germline CDR1 reads SGHTA; CDR2 reads FQGNSA. Here the CDR3 DNA reads TGTGCCAGCAGCCCGGGCCCTGGACTAGCGGGAGGGGATACGCAGTATTTT. Protein sequence: CASSPGPGLAGGDTQYF.

The gene calls are TRBV19 and TRBJ1-3; D is undetermined. This CDR3 spans 16 amino acids. CDR1 is LNHDA, CDR2 SQIVND, per germline (reference sequence). The ends were cut back, 6 bases at V and 0 bases at J, with 15 bases in the middle. CDR3 region: CASRNLLNPSGNTIYF. The CDR3 coding sequence is TGTGCCAGTAGGAACTTATTAAACCCCTCTGGAAACACCATATATTTT.

The J gene is TRBJ2-1, the V gene TRBV28; 7 bases match TRBD2. CDR1 and CDR2 (germline): MDHEN, SYDVKM. The CDR3 consists of 14 residues. Trimming took 5 bases from V and 2 from J; bases not matched to a gene: 3. Written as DNA, the CDR3 is TGTGCCAGCAGTGTAGCGGGCCCCTACAATGAGCAGTTCTTC. Translated: CASSVAGPYNEQFF.

The chain joins TRBV29-1 to TRBJ1-1; 8 positions agree with TRBD1. Germline V lookup: CDR1 SQVTM, CDR2 ANQGSEA. Germline trimming cut 3 bases from V and 4 bases from J; bases unmatched to any gene: 4. The CDR3 is made up of 13 amino acids. CDR3 bases: TGCAGCGTTGACAGGGGGCCTTCCACTGAAGCTTTCTTT. As protein: CSVDRGPSTEAFF.

The rearrangement links TRBV24-1 to TRBJ2-2; the D gene is possibly TRBD1 (6 bases). V lost 1 base, J lost 2 bases, and 10 bases lay in between. Germline V gene data show CDR1 as KGHDR and CDR2 as SFDVKD. This CDR3 contains 16 residues. Here the CDR3 DNA reads TGTGCCACCAGTGATTTTCGGACAGTAAACACCGGGGAGCTGTTTTTT. It specifies CATSDFRTVNTGELFF.

This chain connects TRBV5-1 to TRBJ2-7; 9 bases align to TRBD1. The germline V gene encodes CDR1 SGHRS and CDR2 YFSETQ. The V segment lost 7 bases and the J segment 5 bases; nucleotides outside the gene matches: 13. CDR3 length: 15 amino acids. CDR3 region: CASSQGDRAFDEQYV. In DNA form, the CDR3 reads TGCGCCAGCTCCCAAGGGGACAGGGCGTTCGACGAGCAGTACGTC.